The 9 T cell receptor beta chains given below trace back to one sample, sequenced in a study of blood T cells in healthy people across ages. A second PCR, run for about 6 to 11 cycles, used a sample-barcoded 5' primer plus a J-beta primer mix. TCRdb reprocessed the 5' RACE reads via MiXCR and lists one record per CDR3 protein. The sample holds roughly 1,100,000 distinct CDR3 sequences, 20% to 25% seen once. Separately, the same data were catalogued under a study of T cells of mothers and their children.

Input material: blood. These receptors all stem from a girl aged 2 to 9 in good health.

This rearrangement joins TRBV7-8 to TRBJ1-1; D unresolved. Trimming pared 1 base from V and 9 bases from J, leaving 6 bases between. Germline V CDR1 and CDR2: SGHVS, FQNEAQ. This CDR3 is built from 11 residues. The CDR3 DNA is TGTGCCAGCAGCTTAGAGTCTAAAGCTTTCTTT. Translating gives CASSLESKAFF.

CDR3 coding DNA: TGCGCCAGCAGCTTGGGTACTAGAGTTGACAATGAGCAGTTCTTC. Translation gives CASSLGTRVDNEQFF. This chain joins TRBV5-1 and TRBJ2-1, with a tentative D call TRBD2 (5 bases). Per germline, CDR1 SGHRS and CDR2 YFSETQ. The CDR3 extends over 15 amino acids. V shed 0 bases and J shed 5 bases, with 12 bases lying between them.

This clonotype was detected ten times or more. The V gene is TRBV18, the J gene TRBJ1-3; tentative D call: TRBD1 (6 bases). Germline CDR1 reads KGHSH; CDR2 reads LQKENI. The CDR3 is 14 residues long. The germline V and J ends were trimmed by 3 bases and 7 bases, with 13 bases remaining between them. Written as DNA, the CDR3 is TGTGCCAGCTCACCTGAGCAGGGGATCAACACCATATATTTT. This sequence encodes CASSPEQGINTIYF. The variable domain in full, with the rest retrieved from reference TRBV18 and TRBJ1-3, is NAGVMQNPRHLVRRRGQEARLRCSPMKGHSHVYWYRQLPEEGLKFMVYLQKENIIDESGMPKERFSAEFPKEGPSILRIQQVVRGDSAAYFCASSPEQGINTIYFGEGSWLTVV.

This chain links TRBV20-1 with TRBJ2-5, with 7 bases lining up with TRBD2. Germline CDR1 reads DFQATT; CDR2 reads SNEGSKA (reference sequence). The V and J ends lost 6 bases and 2 bases, in that order; junction bases with no gene match: 12. This CDR3 is 15 amino acids long. The chain's CDR3 is CSAAPIGEGQETQYF. CDR3 sequence (DNA): TGCAGTGCCGCCCCTATAGGGGAGGGACAAGAGACCCAGTACTTC.

This chain connects TRBV7-3 to TRBJ1-6; tentative D call: TRBD1 (6 bases). The CDR3 runs 14 residues. The V end was cut by 2 bases, the J end by 9 bases, with 11 bases between. The germline CDR1 and CDR2 sequences are SGHTA and FQGTGA. The CDR3 sequence: CASSLGGGGSPLHF. The DNA for the CDR3 is TGTGCCAGCAGCTTAGGGGGGGGCGGTTCACCCCTCCACTTT.

This clonotype was seen a few times. The chain joins TRBV4-2 to TRBJ2-1; 9 bases are shared with TRBD2. The CDR3 extends over 17 amino acids. V lost 4 bases, J lost 2 bases, and 9 bases stayed unmatched. The germline V gene encodes CDR1 LGHNA and CDR2 YNFKEQ. CDR3 protein: CASSLFSSGMPYNEQFF. DNA of the CDR3: TGTGCCAGCAGCCTTTTTTCTAGCGGGATGCCCTACAATGAGCAGTTCTTC.

The rearrangement joins TRBV5-1 to TRBJ2-1, with 12 positions matching TRBD2. Germline trimming cut 4 bases from V and 10 bases from J; bases unmatched to any gene: 9. Germline V lookup: CDR1 SGHRS, CDR2 YFSETQ. CDR3 length: 15 residues. The CDR3 DNA reads as TGCGCCAGCAGCCCCGGGACTAGCGGGCTAGGGGAGCAGTTCTTC. The encoded protein is CASSPGTSGLGEQFF.

The chain carries TRBV28 and TRBJ2-1, with D maybe TRBD2 (6 bases). Trimming took off 3 bases at V and 11 bases at J, with 11 bases between the two ends. This CDR3 is built from 12 residues. Germline V lookup: CDR1 MDHEN, CDR2 SYDVKM. CDR3 in amino acids: CASSFWGLQQFF. The CDR3 DNA sequence: TGTGCCAGCAGTTTTTGGGGACTGCAGCAGTTCTTC.

Concerning this clonotype: The conserved phenylalanine or tryptophan is not found at the CDR3 terminus, so this likely reflects a read error. The rearrangement uses TRBV20-1 and TRBJ2-1, with TRBD2 matching 10 bases. Looked up from germline, CDR1 is DFQATT and CDR2 is SNEGSKA (reference sequence). The CDR3 length is 17 residues. V lost 3 bases to trimming and J lost 1 base; unmatched junction nucleotides: 9. CDR3 sequence reads: CSARTLAGVLSYNEQFS. The CDR3 DNA reads TGCAGTGCTAGGACCCTAGCGGGGGTCCTTTCCTACAATGAGCAGTTCTCC.